The 7 T cell receptor beta chains listed next were all sequenced from one sample in a study of T cell changes during pregnancy in multiple sclerosis. Profiling relied on immunoSEQ multiplex PCR, and the TCRdb table lists in-frame clones only, not all of them. The sample yields about 36,000 clones, 88% seen once. Sequencing was performed on CD4+ T cells from peripheral blood mononuclear cells, taken in the first trimester of pregnancy. These receptor sequences come from a female donor with multiple sclerosis, enrolled in a pregnancy study.

The rearrangement links TRBV10-3 to TRBJ1-3; 10 positions agree with TRBD1. Germline V CDR1 and CDR2: ENHRY, SYGVKD. Trimming removed 9 bases from V and 2 bases from J; junction bases left unmatched: 7. CDR3 length: 15 residues. The CDR3 nucleotides are TGTGCCATTACAAGGGGGACAGGGGCTGGAAACACCATATATTTT. This gives the protein CAITRGTGAGNTIYF.

The V gene is TRBV6-5, the J gene TRBJ2-1; D remains ambiguous. Trimming took off 0 bases at V and 11 bases at J, with 14 bases between the two ends. Germline V gene lookup returns CDR1 MNHEY and CDR2 SVGAGI. This CDR3 contains 14 residues. The CDR3 DNA reads as TGTGCCAGCAGTTACTCGATCCTTCAGGAAAAGCAGTTCTTC. Translation: CASSYSILQEKQFF.

This chain joins TRBV28 and TRBJ2-7, with TRBD2 matching 9 bases. The CDR3 loop spans 20 amino acids. The V and J ends lost 2 bases and 4 bases, in that order; junction bases with no gene match: 21. Germline CDR1 reads MDHEN; CDR2 reads SYDVKM. This CDR3 reads CASSLPSPQGGGGGWYEQYF. For the CDR3, the DNA is TGTGCCAGCAGTTTACCGAGCCCGCAGGGGGGCGGGGGGGGATGGTACGAGCAGTACTTC.

This sequence joins TRBV19 and TRBJ2-4, with 16 bases aligning to TRBD2. Per germline, CDR1 LNHDA and CDR2 SQIVND (reference sequence). After removal of 9 bases from V and 7 bases from J, the junction contained 6 bases not matched to a gene. The CDR3 is 15 amino acids. CDR3 loop: CASQGLAGGLNIQYF. CDR3 nucleotides: TGTGCCAGCCAGGGACTAGCGGGAGGGTTGAACATTCAGTACTTC.

Details on this clone: No conserved phenylalanine or tryptophan is present at the end of the CDR3, so a read error is the likely explanation. The DNA is omitted, as the CDR3 cannot be located on it reliably, and the CDR3 follows TCRdb's listing. This chain joins TRBV23-1 and TRBJ1-5. TRBV23-1 carries the ORF label, with uncertain function. The length of the CDR3 is 11 amino acids, counting both ends. The CDR3 loop is CASSPRLPKIP.

This clone was seen just once. This chain joins TRBV7-2 and TRBJ1-1; D may be TRBD1 (5 bases). Germline loops: CDR1 SGHTA, CDR2 FQGNSA. With 0 bases removed from V and 11 bases from J, the gap between germline ends came to 13 bases. The CDR3 is made up of 13 amino acids. Here the CDR3 reads CASSLAGGGEAFF. For the CDR3, the DNA is TGTGCCAGCAGCTTAGCGGGGGGGGGAGAGGCTTTCTTT.

The V call is TRBV7-2, the J call TRBJ2-6; 8 nucleotides line up with TRBD1. There are 18 residues in the CDR3. V gave up 1 base and J gave up 2 bases; unmatched junction bases: 7. Germline V gene lookup returns CDR1 SGHTA and CDR2 FQGNSA. The CDR3 bases are TGTGCCAGCAGCTTAGGTCGGACAGGGTGGCCTGGGGCCAACGTCCTGACTTTC. Protein: CASSLGRTGWPGANVLTF.